The rows below give T cell receptor beta chains drawn from one sample of a study of blood T cell repertoires in COVID-19. Assay: immunoSEQ multiplex PCR; the TCRdb copy retains only in-frame clones and omits some. The sample has approximately 94,000 clones, approximately 86% seen once. Specimen: peripheral blood. These receptors all stem from a man in his forties or fifties with active or convalescent COVID-19. The CDR3 runs from the conserved cysteine through the conserved F or W. Fields, in order: clone size, J gene, V gene, D gene, CDR3 protein, CDR3 DNA. The D gene is left open where the match is weak. Not all rows give a size; the values are once, few, many and, for expanded clones, a class.

size: .
J: TRBJ2-7
V: TRBV5-1
D: TRBD2
CDR3: CASSLLAGDYEQYF
DNA: TGCGCCAGCAGCCTACTAGCGGGAGACTACGAGCAGTACTTC

size: .
J: TRBJ2-7
V: TRBV7-2
D: .
CDR3: CASSLAGREAYEQYF
DNA: TGTGCCAGCAGCTTAGCGGGCAGGGAAGCCTACGAGCAGTACTTC

size: .
J: TRBJ1-1
V: TRBV5-6
D: .
CDR3: CASSGGAGSKWNTEAFF
DNA: TGTGCCAGCAGCGGAGGGGCCGGGTCAAAATGGAACACTGAAGCTTTCTTT

size: .
J: TRBJ2-1
V: TRBV5-4
D: .
CDR3: CASRPSLVGLGGSNEQFF
DNA: TGTGCCAGCAGACCTAGCTTGGTGGGGTTAGGGGGATCCAATGAGCAGTTCTTC

size: .
J: TRBJ2-7
V: TRBV9
D: TRBD2
CDR3: CASSSSSGYEQYF
DNA: TGTGCCAGCAGCTCCTCTAGCGGATACGAGCAGTACTTC

size: .
J: TRBJ2-2
V: TRBV5-1
D: .
CDR3: CASRNTGANTGELFF
DNA: TGCGCCAGCAGGAATACGGGTGCGAACACCGGGGAGCTGTTTTTT

size: .
J: TRBJ2-5
V: TRBV6-5
D: .
CDR3: CASRSAGELETQYF
DNA: TGTGCCAGCAGATCGGCAGGGGAGTTGGAGACCCAGTACTTC

size: .
J: TRBJ1-2
V: TRBV10-1
D: .
CDR3: CASSETGMNYGYTF
DNA: TGCGCCAGCAGTGAGACGGGGATGAACTATGGCTACACCTTC

size: .
J: TRBJ2-7
V: TRBV7-2
D: TRBD2
CDR3: CASSGGLAGVRYF
DNA: TGTGCCAGCTCCGGCGGGCTAGCGGGAGTTCGGTACTTC

size: .
J: TRBJ2-1
V: TRBV24-1
D: TRBD1
CDR3: CATSDPGQGIQEQFF
DNA: TGTGCCACCAGTGATCCGGGACAGGGTATCCAGGAGCAGTTCTTC

size: .
J: TRBJ2-5
V: TRBV9
D: TRBD2
CDR3: CASSVGTSGTQETQYF
DNA: TGTGCCAGCAGCGTAGGGACTAGCGGGACGCAAGAGACCCAGTACTTC

size: .
J: TRBJ2-2
V: TRBV30
D: .
CDR3: CARTRGGLSNTGELFF
DNA: TGTGCCCGGACGAGGGGGGGACTATCGAACACCGGGGAGCTGTTTTTT

size: .
J: TRBJ2-7
V: TRBV11-1
D: TRBD1
CDR3: CASSHGTVYEQYF
DNA: TGTGCCAGCAGTCACGGGACAGTCTACGAGCAGTACTTC

size: few
J: TRBJ2-3
V: TRBV11-3
D: .
CDR3: CASSLGGTSTDTQYF
DNA: TGTGCCAGCAGCTTAGGCGGGACTAGCACAGATACGCAGTATTTT

size: once
J: TRBJ1-2
V: TRBV7-9
D: TRBD1
CDR3: CASSSAPGGGYTF
DNA: TGTGCCAGCAGCTCAGCTCCAGGGGGAGGCTACACCTTC

size: .
J: TRBJ1-1
V: TRBV29-1
D: .
CDR3: CSVDGQKNEAFF
DNA: TGCAGCGTTGATGGCCAAAAAAATGAAGCTTTCTTT

size: .
J: TRBJ2-7
V: TRBV5-1
D: .
CDR3: CASSTDSGTHAYEQYF
DNA: TGCGCCAGCAGCACTGATTCCGGGACACACGCCTACGAGCAGTACTTC

size: .
J: TRBJ1-1
V: TRBV5-8
D: .
CDR3: CASSPRARGRNTEAFF
DNA: TGTGCCAGCAGCCCAAGGGCCAGGGGAAGGAACACTGAAGCTTTCTTT

size: .
J: TRBJ1-5
V: TRBV5-1
D: .
CDR3: CASSLVAGQPQHF
DNA: TGCGCCAGCAGCTTGGTAGCGGGGCAGCCCCAGCATTTT

size: .
J: TRBJ1-4
V: TRBV19
D: .
CDR3: CASSITGRVKEKLFF
DNA: TGTGCCAGTAGTATAACCGGCAGGGTAAAAGAAAAACTGTTTTTT

size: .
J: TRBJ1-2
V: TRBV7-9
D: .
CDR3: CASSFREVGYTF
DNA: TGTGCCAGCAGCTTCCGGGAGGTTGGCTACACCTTC

size: .
J: TRBJ2-5
V: TRBV19
D: .
CDR3: CASSILRGTQYF
DNA: TGTGCCAGTAGTATTCTCAGGGGGACCCAGTACTTC

size: .
J: TRBJ2-2
V: TRBV9
D: .
CDR3: CASSVQATGELFF
DNA: TGTGCCAGCAGCGTTCAAGCGACCGGGGAGCTGTTTTTT

size: .
J: TRBJ2-1
V: TRBV7-9
D: .
CDR3: CASSLQRGNEQFF
DNA: TGTGCCAGCAGCTTACAAAGGGGCAATGAGCAGTTCTTC

size: .
J: TRBJ1-1
V: TRBV14
D: .
CDR3: CASSRSTGGTEAFF
DNA: TGTGCCAGCAGCCGTTCAACCGGGGGCACTGAAGCTTTCTTT

size: .
J: TRBJ1-2
V: TRBV6-4
D: TRBD1
CDR3: CASRPGTGSRGYTF
DNA: TGTGCCAGCAGACCCGGGACAGGGTCGCGTGGCTACACCTTC

size: .
J: TRBJ1-2
V: TRBV28
D: .
CDR3: CASRSPGGYTF
DNA: TGTGCCAGCAGGAGCCCGGGGGGCTACACCTTC

size: .
J: TRBJ2-7
V: TRBV27
D: TRBD1
CDR3: CASSLLQGDDEQYF
DNA: TGTGCCAGCAGTTTACTACAGGGGGATGACGAGCAGTACTTC

size: .
J: TRBJ2-7
V: TRBV3-1/TRBV3-2
D: TRBD2
CDR3: CASSRGGYEQYF
DNA: TGTGCCAGCAGCCGGGGGGGCTACGAGCAGTACTTC

size: few
J: TRBJ2-4
V: TRBV11-2
D: .
CDR3: CASSNSDIQYF
DNA: TGTGCCAGCAGTAATTCGGACATTCAGTACTTC

size: few
J: TRBJ1-6
V: TRBV28
D: .
CDR3: CASSFGGLNSPLHF
DNA: TGTGCCAGCAGTTTCGGGGGGCTTAATTCACCCCTCCACTTT

size: .
J: TRBJ2-1
V: TRBV5-1
D: .
CDR3: CASSFYRVEEQFF
DNA: TGCGCCAGCAGCTTTTACCGGGTGGAGGAGCAGTTCTTC

size: .
J: TRBJ1-2
V: TRBV12-3/TRBV12-4
D: .
CDR3: CASSSSPYGYTF
DNA: TGTGCCAGCAGTTCCAGTCCATATGGCTACACCTTC

size: .
J: TRBJ2-2
V: TRBV19
D: .
CDR3: CASNLRATGELFF
DNA: TGTGCCAGTAATCTACGTGCCACCGGGGAGCTGTTTTTT

size: .
J: TRBJ1-2
V: TRBV2
D: TRBD1
CDR3: CASSRGQGGYGYTF
DNA: TGTGCCAGCAGTCGGGGACAGGGCGGCTATGGCTACACCTTC

size: .
J: TRBJ2-3
V: TRBV7-2
D: TRBD2
CDR3: CASSSVAGGDTDTQYF
DNA: TGTGCCAGCAGCTCTGTAGCGGGAGGCGACACAGATACGCAGTATTTT

size: once
J: TRBJ2-7
V: TRBV5-4
D: TRBD2
CDR3: CASSSTGTSDYEQYF
DNA: TGTGCCAGCAGCTCTACCGGGACTAGCGACTACGAGCAGTACTTC

size: .
J: TRBJ2-1
V: TRBV7-3
D: .
CDR3: CASSSEGHEQFF
DNA: TGTGCCAGCAGCTCCGAGGGCCATGAGCAGTTCTTC

size: .
J: TRBJ2-2
V: TRBV5-6
D: .
CDR3: CASSFNGELFF
DNA: TGTGCCAGCAGCTTTAACGGGGAGCTGTTTTTT

size: .
J: TRBJ2-7
V: TRBV24-1
D: .
CDR3: CATSDLGGTEQYF
DNA: TGTGCCACCAGTGATTTGGGGGGGACCGAGCAGTACTTC

size: .
J: TRBJ1-4
V: TRBV4-1
D: .
CDR3: CASSQKEGEKLFF
DNA: TGCGCCAGCAGCCAGAAGGAGGGGGAAAAACTGTTTTTT

size: .
J: TRBJ1-5
V: TRBV6-1
D: .
CDR3: CASSEGHLNSNQPQHF
DNA: TGTGCCAGCAGTGAGGGACACCTAAATAGCAATCAGCCCCAGCATTTT

size: .
J: TRBJ1-1
V: TRBV11-2
D: .
CDR3: CASRPSRVNTEAFF
DNA: TGTGCCAGCAGACCTAGCCGGGTGAACACTGAAGCTTTCTTT

size: few
J: TRBJ2-7
V: TRBV5-1
D: TRBD2
CDR3: CASSLGLAGAQYEQYF
DNA: TGCGCCAGCAGTTTAGGACTAGCGGGAGCCCAATACGAGCAGTACTTC

size: .
J: TRBJ2-7
V: TRBV2
D: .
CDR3: CASTPAGVSYEQYF
DNA: TGTGCCAGCACCCCAGCGGGTGTCTCCTACGAGCAGTACTTC

size: .
J: TRBJ1-1
V: TRBV12-3/TRBV12-4
D: .
CDR3: CASSLSSEAFF
DNA: TGTGCCAGCAGTTTATCCAGTGAAGCTTTCTTT

size: once
J: TRBJ2-7
V: TRBV10-3
D: TRBD1
CDR3: CAISDLPGNRGSYEQYF
DNA: TGTGCCATCAGTGATTTACCGGGAAACAGGGGTTCCTACGAGCAGTACTTC

size: .
J: TRBJ2-7
V: TRBV21-1
D: .
CDR3: CASSKQGPAEQYF
DNA: TGTGCCAGCAGCAAACAGGGCCCAGCGGAGCAGTACTTC

size: .
J: TRBJ2-2
V: TRBV28
D: TRBD2
CDR3: CASITTGGTGELFF
DNA: TGTGCCAGCATCACAACGGGGGGCACCGGGGAGCTGTTTTTT

size: .
J: TRBJ2-3
V: TRBV9
D: .
CDR3: CASSWGSQTDTQYF
DNA: TGTGCCAGCAGCTGGGGCAGTCAAACAGATACGCAGTATTTT

size: .
J: TRBJ2-7
V: TRBV30
D: TRBD2
CDR3: CAYGLAGYEQYF
DNA: TGTGCATATGGCCTAGCGGGCTACGAGCAGTACTTC

size: few
J: TRBJ1-2
V: TRBV3-1/TRBV3-2
D: TRBD1
CDR3: CASSISDRAGYTF
DNA: TGTGCCAGCAGCATATCGGACAGGGCTGGCTACACCTTC

size: .
J: TRBJ2-7
V: TRBV6-5
D: TRBD1
CDR3: CASSPGTDSYEQYF
DNA: TGTGCCAGCAGCCCGGGGACAGACTCCTACGAGCAGTACTTC

size: .
J: TRBJ2-7
V: TRBV6-6
D: .
CDR3: CASSPGARGDFYEQYF
DNA: TGTGCCAGCAGCCCTGGGGCGAGAGGGGACTTCTACGAGCAGTACTTC

size: .
J: TRBJ1-5
V: TRBV19
D: .
CDR3: CASSQQVAQPQHF
DNA: TGTGCCAGTAGTCAGCAGGTGGCTCAGCCCCAGCATTTT

size: once
J: TRBJ1-2
V: TRBV28
D: TRBD1
CDR3: CASKLTGTGGYGYTF
DNA: TGTGCCAGCAAACTTACCGGGACAGGGGGCTATGGCTACACCTTC

size: .
J: TRBJ1-5
V: TRBV19
D: .
CDR3: CASTLGTHIGNGNQPQHF
DNA: TGTGCCAGTACCCTAGGGACACACATTGGGAATGGCAATCAGCCCCAGCATTTT

size: .
J: TRBJ1-2
V: TRBV29-1
D: .
CDR3: CSEITDNGYTF
DNA: TGCAGCGAGATTACAGATAATGGCTACACCTTC

size: .
J: TRBJ1-1
V: TRBV6-5
D: .
CDR3: CASSGTLETEAFF
DNA: TGTGCCAGCAGCGGGACACTAGAAACTGAAGCTTTCTTT

size: .
J: TRBJ1-1
V: TRBV5-4
D: .
CDR3: CASSLKVGGTEAFF
DNA: TGTGCCAGCAGCTTGAAGGTGGGGGGCACTGAAGCTTTCTTT